Listed below are T cell receptor beta chains from one sample, sequenced in a study of regulatory T cells in long-lasting Graves disease. In TCRdb, the multiplex PCR reads were re-called with MiXCR into one record per CDR3 protein. The sample shows more than 400,000 distinct CDR3 sequences, 16% of them seen only once. A further study also used this sample, focusing on T cells in Graves' hyperthyroidism and ophthalmopathy.

The specimen comprised peripheral blood mononuclear cells (PBMCs), sampled at new diagnosis, from a patient treated with antithyroid drugs. Source of these receptors: a woman in her thirties with Graves disease. The CDR3 runs from the conserved cysteine through the conserved F or W. The D gene is left open where the match is weak. The size field is filled for only some rows; it gives once, few, many or a size class.

TRBJ2-5 | many | TRBV18 | NA | CASSPVVSREETQYF | TGTGCCAGCTCACCAGTTGTGTCCCGGGAAGAGACCCAGTACTTC
TRBJ2-1 | many | TRBV29-1 | NA | CSAWRNEQFF | TGCAGCGCCTGGCGCAATGAGCAGTTCTTC
TRBJ2-1 | many | TRBV7-2 | NA | CASSLGAWDLEQFF | TGTGCCAGCAGCTTAGGAGCCTGGGATCTCGAGCAGTTCTTC
TRBJ2-3 | many | TRBV7-2 | NA | CASSLVGGVDTQYF | TGTGCCAGCAGCTTAGTAGGCGGGGTGGATACGCAGTATTTT
TRBJ2-7 | NA | TRBV6-1 | TRBD2 | CASSQTSGIPYEQYF | TGTGCCAGCAGTCAGACTAGCGGGATTCCCTACGAGCAGTACTTC
TRBJ1-2 | many | TRBV30 | NA | CALVREYYGYTF | TGTGCCCTGGTACGCGAATACTATGGCTACACCTTC
TRBJ2-1 | many | TRBV6-2/TRBV6-3 | TRBD2 | CASSAPSGPSYNEQFF | TGTGCCAGCAGTGCCCCTAGCGGGCCCTCCTACAATGAGCAGTTCTTC
TRBJ2-5 | many | TRBV5-4 | NA | CASSYTGRLSQETQYF | TGTGCCAGCAGCTACACGGGGAGGTTAAGTCAAGAGACCCAGTACTTC
TRBJ2-1 | NA | TRBV20-1 | TRBD2 | CSTTRGTSGRRDEQFF | TGCAGTACGACCCGGGGGACTAGCGGGAGGAGGGATGAGCAGTTCTTC
TRBJ2-7 | many | TRBV20-1 | NA | CSARDQTYEQYF | TGCAGTGCTAGGGACCAAACCTACGAGCAGTACTTC
TRBJ1-2 | many | TRBV20-1 | NA | CSANRWANYGYTF | TGCAGTGCTAATAGGTGGGCTAACTATGGCTACACCTTC
TRBJ2-2 | NA | TRBV3-1 | NA | CASKRGGGSNTGELFF | TGTGCCAGCAAACGGGGAGGTGGATCGAACACCGGGGAGCTGTTTTTT
TRBJ2-2 | many | TRBV11-2 | NA | CASSSIRRGTAHLFF | TGTGCCAGCAGCTCTATAAGGAGGGGGACTGCCCACTTGTTTTTT
TRBJ2-1 | NA | TRBV9 | TRBD2 | CASTSSGSSDEQFF | TGTGCCAGCACCTCTAGCGGGAGCAGTGATGAGCAGTTCTTC
TRBJ1-4 | many | TRBV29-1 | NA | CSVAPDTPNEKLFF | TGCAGCGTTGCCCCAGACACACCAAATGAAAAACTGTTTTTT
TRBJ1-1 | many | TRBV20-1 | NA | CSASKGNTEAFF | TGCAGTGCTAGCAAGGGGAACACTGAAGCTTTCTTT
TRBJ2-1 | many | TRBV7-9 | NA | CASSTFGGYDEQFF | TGTGCCAGCAGCACGTTCGGAGGGTACGATGAGCAGTTCTTC
TRBJ2-7 | few | TRBV27 | NA | CASSPTGLEQYF | TGTGCCAGCAGTCCCACAGGGCTCGAGCAGTACTTC
TRBJ2-1 | few | TRBV6-1 | NA | CASRNGGSYNEQFF | TGTGCCAGCAGGAATGGGGGCTCCTACAATGAGCAGTTCTTC
TRBJ2-3 | many | TRBV20-1 | TRBD1 | CSVPGQGAVTDTQYF | TGCAGTGTCCCGGGACAGGGGGCTGTGACAGATACGCAGTATTTT
TRBJ2-2 | NA | TRBV9 | NA | CASSDQRRNTGELFF | TGTGCCAGCAGCGACCAGAGGCGAAACACCGGGGAGCTGTTTTTT
TRBJ2-1 | NA | TRBV9 | TRBD1 | CASSASGTAYNEQFF | TGTGCCAGCAGCGCGTCCGGGACAGCCTACAATGAGCAGTTCTTC
TRBJ2-1 | NA | TRBV12-3/TRBV12-4 | TRBD2 | CASNAGTSGSFNEQFF | TGTGCCAGCAACGCGGGGACTAGCGGGAGTTTCAATGAGCAGTTCTTC
TRBJ2-5 | few | TRBV19 | TRBD1 | CASTGSGGFETQYF | TGTGCCAGCACCGGGTCAGGGGGATTTGAGACCCAGTACTTC
TRBJ2-7 | NA | TRBV2 | NA | CASSETASAEQYF | TGTGCCAGCAGTGAAACGGCTAGCGCCGAGCAGTACTTC
TRBJ2-7 | many | TRBV20-1 | TRBD1 | CSAFGTGGEQYF | TGCAGTGCTTTTGGGACAGGGGGCGAGCAGTACTTC
TRBJ1-5 | many | TRBV7-8 | NA | CASSPVQDNQNQPQHF | TGTGCCAGCAGCCCGGTCCAGGACAACCAGAATCAGCCCCAGCATTTT
TRBJ1-1 | few | TRBV7-2 | NA | CASSLDPIPNTEAFF | TGTGCCAGCAGCTTAGACCCAATACCTAACACTGAAGCTTTCTTT
TRBJ1-1 | many | TRBV6-1 | NA | CASKADSPNTEAFF | TGTGCCAGCAAGGCGGACAGTCCGAACACTGAAGCTTTCTTT
TRBJ1-1 | NA | TRBV27 | TRBD1 | CASSWGTANTEAFF | TGTGCCAGCAGTTGGGGGACAGCAAACACTGAAGCTTTCTTT
TRBJ2-1 | NA | TRBV20-1 | TRBD2 | CSARTTSMSSYNEQFF | TGCAGTGCACGTACGACTAGCATGAGCTCCTACAATGAGCAGTTCTTC
TRBJ1-1 | few | TRBV7-9 | NA | CASSRSWDTEAFF | TGTGCCAGCAGCCGGTCCTGGGACACTGAAGCTTTCTTT
TRBJ1-5 | NA | TRBV6-2/TRBV6-3 | NA | CASSPGAARPQHF | TGTGCCAGCAGTCCGGGGGCCGCACGGCCCCAGCATTTT
TRBJ1-2 | many | TRBV30 | NA | CAWDRANYGYTF | TGTGCCTGGGACAGAGCTAACTATGGCTACACCTTC
TRBJ2-1 | many | TRBV12-3/TRBV12-4 | TRBD1 | CASTIRGLYNEQFF | TGTGCCAGCACGATCAGGGGGCTCTACAATGAGCAGTTCTTC
TRBJ2-7 | many | TRBV29-1 | TRBD2 | CSGTGTSGSSYEQYF | TGCAGCGGAACCGGGACTAGCGGGAGCTCCTACGAGCAGTACTTC
TRBJ2-5 | many | TRBV30 | NA | CAWSVSEGVTQYF | TGTGCCTGGAGTGTGAGCGAGGGCGTGACCCAGTACTTC
TRBJ2-7 | many | TRBV7-9 | TRBD2 | CASSSLAGSSSYEQYF | TGTGCCAGCAGCTCCCTAGCGGGATCAAGCTCCTACGAGCAGTACTTC
TRBJ2-4 | many | TRBV2 | TRBD1 | CASRATGLLAKNIQYF | TGTGCCAGCAGGGCGACAGGGTTACTAGCCAAAAACATTCAGTACTTC
TRBJ2-3 | many | TRBV5-5 | NA | CASSFETSTDTQYF | TGTGCCAGCAGCTTTGAGACTAGCACAGATACGCAGTATTTT
TRBJ2-3 | many | TRBV6-4 | TRBD1 | CASSDGTGTDTQYF | TGTGCCAGCAGTGACGGGACAGGCACAGATACGCAGTATTTT
TRBJ1-5 | few | TRBV19 | TRBD1 | CASISGGQDIQPQHF | TGTGCCAGTATATCCGGGGGACAGGACATCCAGCCCCAGCATTTT
TRBJ1-1 | many | TRBV20-1 | NA | CSAREQDGTYEAFF | TGCAGTGCTAGAGAGCAGGACGGGACCTACGAAGCTTTCTTT
TRBJ2-3 | many | TRBV5-6 | TRBD2 | CASRGPEREKDTQYF | TGTGCCAGCAGGGGTCCGGAGCGGGAGAAGGATACGCAGTATTTT
TRBJ2-1 | many | TRBV3-1 | NA | CASSQSLAINEQFF | TGTGCCAGCAGCCAATCTTTAGCTATCAATGAGCAGTTCTTC
TRBJ2-1 | many | TRBV27 | NA | CASSSPDYSSYNEQFF | TGTGCCAGCAGTTCCCCGGATTATAGCTCCTACAATGAGCAGTTCTTC
TRBJ2-1 | NA | TRBV7-9 | NA | CASSFNAYNEQFF | TGTGCCAGCAGCTTCAATGCCTACAATGAGCAGTTCTTC
TRBJ1-5 | few | TRBV15 | TRBD1 | CATSRDRGPNQPQHF | TGTGCCACCAGCAGGGACAGGGGGCCTAATCAGCCCCAGCATTTT
TRBJ2-5 | many | TRBV18 | NA | CASSPSSRAQETQYF | TGTGCCAGCTCACCAAGTTCCAGGGCCCAAGAGACCCAGTACTTC
TRBJ1-1 | many | TRBV6-1 | NA | CASHLGGNTEAFF | TGTGCCAGCCACCTCGGGGGTAACACTGAAGCTTTCTTT
TRBJ1-2 | many | TRBV12-3/TRBV12-4 | TRBD1 | CATLGDSNYGYTF | TGTGCCACCCTCGGGGACAGCAACTATGGCTACACCTTC
TRBJ2-7 | NA | TRBV20-1 | NA | CSARDLDYLTYEQYF | TGCAGTGCTAGAGATTTGGACTACCTTACCTACGAGCAGTACTTC
TRBJ1-1 | many | TRBV6-5 | NA | CASSYKFSANTEAFF | TGTGCCAGCAGTTACAAATTCAGCGCTAACACTGAAGCTTTCTTT
TRBJ2-3 | many | TRBV29-1 | TRBD2 | CSVEDEWREGSTDTQYF | TGCAGCGTTGAAGATGAGTGGCGGGAGGGAAGCACAGATACGCAGTATTTT
TRBJ1-5 | few | TRBV6-2/TRBV6-3 | NA | CASSYRVQGRQPQHF | TGTGCCAGCAGTTACAGAGTTCAGGGTCGTCAGCCCCAGCATTTT
TRBJ2-1 | many | TRBV29-1 | TRBD2 | CSVGLAGGEQFF | TGCAGCGTTGGCCTAGCGGGAGGTGAGCAGTTCTTC
TRBJ2-1 | NA | TRBV19 | TRBD2 | CASKSGSMDEQFF | TGTGCCAGTAAGAGCGGGAGTATGGATGAGCAGTTCTTC
TRBJ2-4 | NA | TRBV3-1 | NA | CASSQNPGGGPRYF | TGTGCCAGCAGCCAAAACCCAGGGGGGGGCCCTCGGTACTTC
TRBJ1-4 | NA | TRBV20-1 | NA | CSATGRINEKLFF | TGCAGCGCAACGGGACGGATTAATGAAAAACTGTTTTTT
TRBJ2-1 | NA | TRBV5-5 | NA | CASSFQGWNNEQFF | TGTGCCAGCAGCTTTCAGGGATGGAACAATGAGCAGTTCTTC